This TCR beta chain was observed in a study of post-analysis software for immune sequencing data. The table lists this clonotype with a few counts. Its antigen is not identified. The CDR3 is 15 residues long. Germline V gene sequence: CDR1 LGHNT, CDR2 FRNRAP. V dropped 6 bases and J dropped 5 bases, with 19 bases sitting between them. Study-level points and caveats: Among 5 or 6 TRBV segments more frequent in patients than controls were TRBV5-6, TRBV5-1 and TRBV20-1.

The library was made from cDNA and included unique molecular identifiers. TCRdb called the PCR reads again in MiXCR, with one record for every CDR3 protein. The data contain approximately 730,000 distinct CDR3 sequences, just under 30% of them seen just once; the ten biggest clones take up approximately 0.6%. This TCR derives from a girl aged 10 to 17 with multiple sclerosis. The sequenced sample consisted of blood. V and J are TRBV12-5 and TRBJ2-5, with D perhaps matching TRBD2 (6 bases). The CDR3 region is CASGSGTPTVETQYF. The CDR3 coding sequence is TGTGCTAGTGGATCCGGGACTCCAACGGTGGAGACCCAGTACTTC.